The 13 T cell receptor beta chains reported below all come from one sample, sequenced in a study of CD8 T cells in ankylosing spondylitis. A single record per CDR3 protein comes from TCRdb applying MiXCR to the 5' RACE reads. The sample holds 270,000 or so distinct CDR3 sequences, 18% seen once. Sequencing was carried out using blood, either unsorted or a sorted T cell fraction (not recorded which). The receptors were gathered from a male donor with ankylosing spondylitis or in good health (not recorded which).

This clonotype was detected many times. This chain links TRBV6-1 with TRBJ2-1; either TRBD1 or TRBD2 may fit D (6 bases each). Per germline, CDR1 MNHNS and CDR2 SASEGT. Trimming took off 3 bases at V and 10 bases at J, with 16 bases between the two ends. The CDR3 is 14 amino acids. CDR3 protein: CASSELEGGNEQFF. For the CDR3, the DNA is TGTGCCAGCAGTGAGCTTGAGGGGGGTAACGAGCAGTTCTTC.

This clonotype was seen a handful of times. The genes are TRBV11-1 and TRBJ2-5; D unclear. Between the trimmed V and J ends, which lost 5 bases and 7 bases, there was a span of 20 bases. This CDR3 is 15 amino acids long. Germline V gene sequence: CDR1 SGHAT, CDR2 FQDESV (reference sequence). CDR3 protein: CASSKKGQSWGTQYF. DNA of the CDR3: TGTGCCAGCAGCAAGAAAGGCCAGAGCTGGGGGACCCAGTACTTC.

The chain couples TRBV6-5 to TRBJ2-1; either TRBD1 or TRBD2 may supply D (5 bases each). The V and J ends lost 8 bases and 13 bases respectively, with 18 bases between them. Germline V lookup: CDR1 MNHEY, CDR2 SVGAGI. This CDR3 has 12 amino acids. This chain's CDR3 is CASGTQRRFQFF. For the CDR3, the DNA is TGTGCCAGCGGGACCCAAAGACGGTTCCAGTTCTTC.

This clonotype was seen a few times. The chain combines TRBV11-1 with TRBJ2-3; 7 nucleotides align to TRBD1. The germline CDR1 and CDR2 sequences are SGHAT and FQDESV (reference sequence). V lost 3 bases to trimming and J lost 0 bases; unmatched junction nucleotides: 3. The CDR3 is 15 amino acids. CDR3 in amino acids: CASSLPDRSTDTQYF. The DNA of the CDR3 is TGTGCCAGCAGCTTGCCGGACAGGAGCACAGATACGCAGTATTTT.

This rearrangement joins TRBV15 to TRBJ2-7; tentative D call: TRBD1 (6 bases). Deletions cut 4 bases from V and 5 bases from J, with 18 bases between. This CDR3 contains 15 residues. The germline V gene has CDR1 LNHNV and CDR2 YYDKDF (reference sequence). As DNA, the CDR3 is TGTGCCACCAGCACCGCGACAGGCCTCTGGGACGAGCAGTACTTC. It codes for CATSTATGLWDEQYF.

This clonotype has a handful of counts. The V gene is TRBV7-9, the J gene TRBJ1-1; D remains unclear. Germline V gene data show CDR1 as SEHNR and CDR2 as FQNEAQ (reference sequence). The CDR3 has 13 amino acids. With 2 bases removed from V and 6 bases from J, the gap between germline ends came to 10 bases. CDR3 residues: CASSLLNNAEAFF. In nucleotides, the CDR3 is TGTGCCAGCAGCTTACTCAACAACGCTGAAGCTTTCTTT.

This clonotype was recorded at least ten times. CDR3 DNA sequence: TGTGCCAGCTCAAAGACTAGCGGGAGTCTCAATGAGCAGTTCTTC. It is translated as CASSKTSGSLNEQFF. The chain carries TRBV18 and TRBJ2-1; 12 bases line up with TRBD2. The trim removed 5 bases at V and 6 bases at J, leaving 5 bases unmatched. This CDR3 has 15 amino acids. In germline, CDR1 is KGHSH, CDR2 LQKENI.

This clonotype was seen a few times. This chain links TRBV5-1 with TRBJ2-1, with no clear D. The germline gives CDR1 SGHRS, CDR2 YFSETQ. The CDR3 has 15 residues. Trimming removed 4 bases at V and 3 bases at J, with 14 bases between. In DNA form, the CDR3 reads TGCGCCAGCAGCCAAACGGGCCTCGGCTACAATGAGCAGTTCTTC. Residues: CASSQTGLGYNEQFF.

V usage is TRBV27 and J usage is TRBJ2-1; D uncertain. The V end lost 1 base, the J end lost 8 bases, and 12 bases lay between the germline ends. This CDR3 contains 14 residues. Germline V gene lookup returns CDR1 MNHEY and CDR2 SMNVEV (reference sequence). The chain's CDR3 is CASSLLQRRDEQFF. CDR3 coding DNA: TGTGCCAGCAGTTTATTGCAGCGTAGGGATGAGCAGTTCTTC.

The chain couples TRBV20-1 to TRBJ2-1; 8 bases match TRBD2. The germline CDR1 and CDR2 sequences are DFQATT and SNEGSKA (reference sequence). The junction had 8 bases not matched to a gene; V was cut back by 4 bases and J by 9 bases. There are 13 residues in the CDR3. This CDR3 is CSAKSGGPFEQFF. CDR3 coding DNA: TGCAGTGCTAAATCGGGAGGGCCTTTTGAGCAGTTCTTC.

The sample holds a few counts of this clonotype. The gene calls are TRBV20-1 and TRBJ2-1, with D possibly matching TRBD2 (5 bases). The V gene's germline CDR1 is DFQATT and CDR2 SNEGSKA (reference sequence). With 1 base removed from V and 8 bases from J, the gap between germline ends came to 9 bases. The CDR3 totals 12 residues. CDR3: CSARATGDEQFF. CDR3 nucleotide sequence: TGCAGTGCTAGAGCTACCGGGGATGAGCAGTTCTTC.

The sample holds many counts of this clonotype. The chain combines TRBV5-8 with TRBJ2-2; TRBD1 is a possible D gene (5 bases). The CDR3 is made up of 16 amino acids. V lost 0 bases, J lost 4 bases, and 13 bases lay in between. Per germline, CDR1 SGHTS and CDR2 YDEGEE. The CDR3 spells CASSLAEQGITGELFF. The CDR3 region has the DNA TGTGCCAGCAGCTTGGCCGAGCAGGGTATCACCGGGGAGCTGTTTTTT.

The genes are TRBV3-1 and TRBJ2-3; the match to TRBD1 covers 7 bases. The CDR3 has 17 amino acids. Germline V gene lookup returns CDR1 LGHDT and CDR2 YNNKEL (reference sequence). The ends lost 0 bases at V and 0 bases at J; junction bases unmatched: 6. The CDR3 coding sequence is TGTGCCAGCAGCCAAGAGTACGGGACAGAAAGCACAGATACGCAGTATTTT. Translated, it gives CASSQEYGTESTDTQYF.